Listed here are 21 T cell receptor beta chains from one sample, sequenced in a study of shared clonotypes between healthy human individuals. Here immunoSEQ multiplex PCR was the method, and the copy in TCRdb shows in-frame clones only, minus some. The sample gives about 95,000 clones, about two thirds of which show up once; 35% to 55% is in the top ten. The sequenced sample consisted of memory CD8+ T cells sorted from blood. Subset here: CD45RO+ cells pooled with CCR7-negative TemRA cells. The receptors shown here come from a man younger than 45 in good health.

This chain links TRBV19 with TRBJ2-1; TRBD1 matches at 8 bases. Germline V gives CDR1 LNHDA, CDR2 SQIVND (reference sequence). V was clipped by 5 bases and J by 0 bases; unmatched bases: 3. The CDR3 has 15 residues. The CDR3 reads CASSSTGGSYNEQFF. CDR3 bases: TGTGCCAGTAGTTCTACAGGGGGCTCCTACAATGAGCAGTTCTTC.

V usage is TRBV7-9 and J usage is TRBJ1-4; 9 nucleotides match TRBD1. In germline, CDR1 is SEHNR, CDR2 FQNEAQ (reference sequence). V dropped 5 bases and J dropped 5; count of bases not matched to a gene: 12. CDR3 size: 17 residues. The CDR3: CASSRTGQGQHNEKLFF. CDR3 coding DNA: TGTGCCAGCAGCCGAACGGGACAGGGCCAGCACAATGAAAAACTGTTTTTT. Variable domain in full (rest from reference TRBV7-9 and TRBJ1-4): DTGVSQNPRHKITKRGQNVTFRCDPISEHNRLYWYRQTLGQGPEFLTYFQNEAQLEKSRLLSDRFSAERPKGSFSTLEIQRTEQGDSAMYLCASSRTGQGQHNEKLFFGSGTQLSVL.

The chain has TRBV5-6 and TRBJ1-4, with a weak D call TRBD1 (5 bases). The V gene's germline CDR1 is SGHDT and CDR2 YYEEEE. This CDR3 contains 17 residues. V shed 0 bases and J shed 0 bases, with 12 bases lying between them. CDR3 in DNA: TGTGCCAGCAGCTTGGGCCCCAGGGATGCAACTAATGAAAAACTGTTTTTT. It yields the protein CASSLGPRDATNEKLFF.

This clone was recorded a few times. This sample also contains other DNA sequences that code for the same CDR3. The V and J genes are TRBV7-2 and TRBJ2-1; D gene uncertain. V was pared by 1 base and J by 5 bases, with 6 bases between. The CDR3 totals 13 residues. Germline CDR1 is SGHTA and CDR2 is FQGNSA. As DNA, the CDR3 is TGTGCCAGCAGCTTAGGCCAGAACAATGAGCAGTTCTTC. Translating it yields CASSLGQNNEQFF.

This clone has only a few counts. The chain recombines TRBV27 with TRBJ2-7; 8 bases line up with TRBD1. This CDR3 has 15 residues. Trimming at V came to 4 bases and at J to 4 bases, leaving 9 bases not matched to a gene. Germline V CDR1 and CDR2: MNHEY, SMNVEV (reference sequence). The CDR3: CASSSGQGGGYEQYF. As DNA, the CDR3 is TGTGCCAGCAGTTCTGGACAGGGTGGGGGTTACGAGCAGTACTTC.

This clone was seen a handful of times. The chain combines TRBV4-2 with TRBJ1-4; D gene unclear. Trimming took 4 bases from V and 10 from J, leaving 19 bases between them. The CDR3 consists of 15 residues. Germline lookup yields CDR1 LGHNA and CDR2 YNFKEQ. The CDR3: CASSPSRGSVGKLFF. For the CDR3, the DNA is TGTGCCAGCAGCCCAAGTCGGGGAAGCGTCGGAAAACTGTTTTTT.

This clone occurred a few times. J is TRBJ1-5 and V is TRBV19; no reliable D call. The CDR3 covers 14 residues. Germline V gene lookup returns CDR1 LNHDA and CDR2 SQIVND (reference sequence). Trimming shortened V by 3 bases and J by 3 bases, and 9 bases separated the two germline ends. CDR3 nucleotides: TGTGCCAGTAGTATTCTTCCCGACAATCAGCCCCAGCATTTT. Translation gives CASSILPDNQPQHF.

This sequence joins TRBV28 and TRBJ2-1, with 7 bases lining up with TRBD2. Germline-derived CDR1 and CDR2 are MDHEN and SYDVKM. V trimming: 4 bases; J trimming: 6 bases; junction bases outside the gene matches: 9. The CDR3 covers 15 residues. The CDR3 spells CASSSSLGLGNEQFF. CDR3 in DNA: TGTGCCAGCAGTTCATCTCTAGGACTAGGCAATGAGCAGTTCTTC.

The chain recombines TRBV7-8 with TRBJ2-1, with D possibly TRBD2 on 6 matching bases. The ends were cut back, 1 base at V and 6 bases at J, with 16 bases in the middle. The CDR3 loop spans 16 amino acids. CDR1 is SGHVS, CDR2 FQNEAQ, per germline. CDR3 coding DNA: TGTGCCAGCAGCTTAGGGTGGGGGAAGGGAGGCAATGAGCAGTTCTTC. It specifies CASSLGWGKGGNEQFF.

This clone has at least ten counts. The chain recombines TRBV15 with TRBJ2-7; 12 bases match TRBD2. The trim removed 0 bases at V and 6 bases at J, leaving 6 bases unmatched. The germline V gene encodes CDR1 LNHNV and CDR2 YYDKDF (reference sequence). The CDR3 consists of 16 residues. The CDR3 protein is CATSRERASGRAEQYF. The CDR3 DNA reads TGTGCCACCAGCAGAGAGAGGGCTAGCGGGAGGGCCGAGCAGTACTTC. The complete variable domain, with remaining parts taken from reference TRBV15 and TRBJ2-7, reads DAMVIQNPRYQVTQFGKPVTLSCSQTLNHNVMYWYQQKSSQAPKLLFHYYDKDFNNEADTPDNFQSRRPNTSFCFLDIRSPGLGDTAMYLCATSRERASGRAEQYFGPGTRLTVT.

This CDR3 reads CASSDVSYEQYF. Written as DNA, the CDR3 is TGTGCCAGCAGTGACGTTTCCTACGAGCAGTACTTC. The chain links TRBV28 to TRBJ2-7; D is uncertain. The CDR3 spans 12 residues. Germline-derived CDR1 and CDR2 are MDHEN and SYDVKM. Trimming removed 5 bases at V and 1 base at J, with 6 bases between.

J is TRBJ1-3 and V is TRBV2; 9 bases are a match to TRBD1. Germline trimming cut 2 bases from V and 4 bases from J; bases unmatched to any gene: 9. Germline lookup yields CDR1 SNHLY and CDR2 FYNNEI. CDR3 length: 17 residues. As DNA, the CDR3 is TGTGCCAGCAGTGAATTGGCGGACAGGGGCCCCGGAAACACCATATATTTT. Its translation: CASSELADRGPGNTIYF.

The rearrangement joins TRBV5-6 to TRBJ2-2, with D hard to call. CDR1 is SGHDT and CDR2 is YYEEEE in the germline V gene. This CDR3 contains 14 residues. The germline V and J ends were trimmed by 1 base and 4 bases, with 8 bases remaining between them. The CDR3 region is CASSLLGITGELFF. The DNA of the CDR3 is TGTGCCAGCAGCTTGCTAGGGATCACCGGGGAGCTGTTTTTT.

This chain uses TRBV10-3 with TRBJ1-2; D is ambiguous. CDR1 and CDR2 (germline): ENHRY, SYGVKD. Trimming took off 6 bases at V and 6 bases at J, with 17 bases between the two ends. CDR3 length: 14 amino acids. This CDR3 reads CAIRWTRPSDGYTF. CDR3 bases: TGTGCCATCAGGTGGACCCGACCTTCCGATGGCTACACCTTC.

This clone was seen a single time. This chain connects TRBV7-9 to TRBJ2-5; D gene uncertain. This CDR3 spans 12 amino acids. From germline, CDR1 is SEHNR and CDR2 FQNEAQ (reference sequence). Deletions cut 5 bases from V and 1 base from J, with 5 bases between. CDR3: CASSLPQETQYF. The CDR3 DNA sequence: TGTGCCAGCAGCCTCCCCCAAGAGACCCAGTACTTC.

V usage is TRBV28 and J usage is TRBJ2-5; unclear D gene. Deletions cut 5 bases from V and 0 bases from J, with 16 bases between. CDR1 and CDR2 (germline): MDHEN, SYDVKM. This CDR3 comprises 16 residues. This CDR3 reads CASSRLDSNNQETQYF. The CDR3 DNA sequence: TGTGCCAGCAGTCGCTTGGATTCGAATAACCAAGAGACCCAGTACTTC.

This clone was picked up a small number of times. CDR3 bases: TGTGCCAGCAGCCGACGACAGATTAGTGGGACCTACGAGCAGTACTTC. Residues: CASSRRQISGTYEQYF. The genes are TRBV7-2 and TRBJ2-7, with D maybe TRBD1 (5 bases). Trimming removed 5 bases at V and 2 bases at J, with 19 bases between. The germline V gene encodes CDR1 SGHTA and CDR2 FQGNSA. CDR3 size: 16 residues.

V gene TRBV6-1 combines with J gene TRBJ1-1; 8 bases agree with TRBD1. The germline gives CDR1 MNHNS, CDR2 SASEGT. This CDR3 spans 14 amino acids. Losses at the gene ends were 4 bases for V and 1 base for J; bases not matched to a gene: 2. The CDR3 region is CASSVGTGNTEAFF. DNA for the CDR3: TGTGCCAGCAGTGTGGGGACAGGGAACACTGAAGCTTTCTTT.

This clone has ten or more counts. The chain is built from TRBV28 and TRBJ2-1; no definite D call. Germline V gene data show CDR1 as MDHEN and CDR2 as SYDVKM. CDR3 length equals 12 residues. The V gene lost 11 bases and the J gene lost 0 bases, with 8 bases spanning the gap. CDR3 sequence: CAVQSSYNEQFF. The CDR3 region has the DNA TGTGCCGTACAGAGCTCCTACAATGAGCAGTTCTTC.

Here the CDR3 DNA reads TGTGCCAGCAGCCCCCCAGGACTAGCGGGAGTAAATGAGCAGTTCTTC. Its translation is CASSPPGLAGVNEQFF. The rearrangement links TRBV11-3 to TRBJ2-1; 13 bases agree with TRBD2. Trimming removed 5 bases from V and 7 bases from J; junction bases left unmatched: 8. The CDR3 contains 16 residues. Germline CDR1 is SGHNT and CDR2 is YENEEA.

The gene calls are TRBV30 and TRBJ2-3; TRBD2 aligns across 8 bases. CDR3 length: 15 residues. The germline CDR1 and CDR2 sequences are GTSNPN and SVGIG (reference sequence). J was trimmed by 5 bases and V by 0 bases; bases with no gene match: 7. The CDR3 reads CAWSVGAGAEDTQYF. The DNA of the CDR3 is TGTGCCTGGAGTGTTGGAGCGGGAGCTGAAGATACGCAGTATTTT.